The 6 T cell receptor beta chains presented below share a single source sample, sequenced in a study of Graves' ophthalmopathy and Graves' hyperthyroidism. RNA transcripts were the source from which TCR beta CDR3 regions were amplified. HTBI-primed RT-PCR formed the first round, and a multiplex PCR formed the second. A single record per CDR3 protein comes from TCRdb applying MiXCR to the multiplex PCR reads. Among approximately 380,000 distinct CDR3 sequences, 20% to 25% were seen once, and the ten largest hold around 3.1%. Sequenced sample: peripheral blood. Receptor source: a woman younger than 30 with stable Graves' hyperthyroidism.

This clonotype showed up just once. Possible read error: a much larger clone is one base away. The chain employs TRBV12-3 or TRBV12-4 and TRBJ1-5, with D maybe TRBD1 (5 bases). The CDR3 loop spans 13 amino acids. The CDR3 protein is CASSRRGGGPQRF. The CDR3 nucleotides are TGTGCCAGCAGTCGCCGCGGGGGTGGGCCCCAGCGTTTT.

This clonotype was observed many times. The chain is built from TRBV6-2 or TRBV6-3 and TRBJ1-1; D gene uncertain. Germline V gives CDR1 MNHEY, CDR2 SVGEGT. Deletions cut 9 bases from V and 4 bases from J, with 15 bases between. The CDR3 length is 13 residues. The CDR3 is CASTDWPSTEAFF. CDR3 nucleotides: TGTGCCAGTACGGACTGGCCGAGCACTGAAGCTTTCTTT.

There are many counts of this clonotype. This chain connects TRBV27 to TRBJ1-5; TRBD1 is a possible D gene (6 bases). Germline V gene sequence: CDR1 MNHEY, CDR2 SMNVEV (reference sequence). CDR3 size: 14 residues. V shed 6 bases and J shed 2 bases, with 11 bases lying between them. DNA for the CDR3: TGTGCCAGCAGCCCAGGGGAGGGCAATCAGCCCCAGCATTTT. Translated: CASSPGEGNQPQHF.

There are many counts of this clonotype. The rearrangement uses TRBV20-1 and TRBJ2-7; TRBD2 is a possible D gene (8 bases). Trimming pared 3 bases from V and 4 bases from J, leaving 16 bases between. Germline assignment: CDR1 DFQATT and CDR2 SNEGSKA (reference sequence). The CDR3 totals 14 residues. The CDR3 protein is CSARRGDREYEQYF. CDR3 bases: TGCAGTGCTAGGCGGGGGGACAGAGAGTACGAGCAGTACTTC.

This clonotype was seen repeatedly, ten times or more. The chain links TRBV6-1 to TRBJ1-4, with D unclear. The CDR3 is made up of 17 amino acids. The germline V gene encodes CDR1 MNHNS and CDR2 SASEGT. V shed 2 bases and J shed 7 bases, with 20 bases lying between them. This CDR3 is CASSEINAGGWGEKLFF. The DNA of the CDR3 is TGTGCCAGCAGTGAAATTAATGCGGGCGGGTGGGGTGAAAAACTGTTTTTT.

At least ten counts were recorded for this clonotype. CDR3 protein: CASSGQGLGYTF. CDR3 sequence (DNA): TGTGCCAGCAGCGGACAGGGCTTAGGCTACACCTTC. V gene TRBV7-2 combines with J gene TRBJ1-2; the match to TRBD1 covers 8 bases. CDR1 SGHTA and CDR2 FQGNSA come from the germline V gene. With 5 bases clipped from V and 8 bases from J, the junction kept 4 bases outside the gene matches. This CDR3 is built from 12 residues.